This T cell receptor beta chain derives from a study of blood T cell repertoires in COVID-19. The CDR3 consists of 14 residues. Looked up from germline, CDR1 is MNHEY and CDR2 is SVGAGI. V was pared by 6 bases and J by 0 bases, with 9 bases between. Generated by immunoSEQ multiplex PCR, the TCRdb table keeps only in-frame clones and is missing some. The table has approximately 170,000 clones, around four fifths seen once; the top ten hold roughly 8%. The chain links TRBV6-5 to TRBJ2-1; tentatively, D is TRBD1 (6 bases). Material: PBMCs or T cells enriched from blood (not recorded which). This TCR was recovered from a woman in her forties or fifties who had recovered from COVID-19. CDR3 in amino acids: CASRRGSSYNEQFF. The DNA of the CDR3 is TGTGCCAGCAGGAGGGGGAGCTCCTACAATGAGCAGTTCTTC.